The T cell receptor beta chain described here comes from a study of shared clonotypes between healthy human individuals. About the research overall: A couple of female and three male donors aged 18 to 49 were enrolled.

The assay was immunoSEQ multiplex PCR, and TCRdb's table has in-frame clones only and misses some. The table has fewer than 650,000 clones, over 65% seen once. Participating donors were healthy, HIV-negative adults free of recent acute infections or vaccinations. Genomic DNA for unsorted samples, which was extracted with the QIAamp DNA Blood Mini kit, came from about 90 million PBMCs. A note on this clone: The antigen is not known.

Study observations and caveats: Represented diversity, genetic and exposure-history alike, was limited by few donors.

The germline gives CDR1 MNHEY, CDR2 SMNVEV (reference sequence). Trimming shortened V by 3 bases and J by 12 bases, and 18 bases separated the two germline ends. This CDR3 contains 14 residues. V is TRBV27 and J is TRBJ2-1; no clear D. This TCR derives from a woman aged 40 to 50 in good health. Some clones in this sample may be carry-over from other donors' samples. Material: PBMCs. The CDR3 sequence: CASSLSAVGSRQFF. CDR3 bases: TGTGCCAGCAGTTTGTCGGCCGTAGGATCACGGCAGTTCTTC.